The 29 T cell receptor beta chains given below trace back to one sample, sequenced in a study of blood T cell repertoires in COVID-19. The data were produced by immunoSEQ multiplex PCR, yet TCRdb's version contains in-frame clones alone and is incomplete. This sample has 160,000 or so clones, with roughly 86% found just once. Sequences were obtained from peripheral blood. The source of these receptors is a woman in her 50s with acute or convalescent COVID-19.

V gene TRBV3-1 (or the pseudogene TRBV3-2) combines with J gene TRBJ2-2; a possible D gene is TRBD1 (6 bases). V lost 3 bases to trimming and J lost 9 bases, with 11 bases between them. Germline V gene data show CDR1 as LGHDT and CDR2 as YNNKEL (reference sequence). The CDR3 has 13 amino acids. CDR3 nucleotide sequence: TGTGCCAGCAGCCAGGGGGCTTATAGGGAGCTGTTTTTT. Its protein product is CASSQGAYRELFF.

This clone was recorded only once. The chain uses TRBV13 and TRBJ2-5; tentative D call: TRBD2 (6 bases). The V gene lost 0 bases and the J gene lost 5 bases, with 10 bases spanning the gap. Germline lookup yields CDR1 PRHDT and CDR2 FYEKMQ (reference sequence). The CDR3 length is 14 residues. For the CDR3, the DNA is TGTGCCAGCAGCTTAGGGCCAGGGAGGGAGACCCAGTACTTC. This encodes CASSLGPGRETQYF.

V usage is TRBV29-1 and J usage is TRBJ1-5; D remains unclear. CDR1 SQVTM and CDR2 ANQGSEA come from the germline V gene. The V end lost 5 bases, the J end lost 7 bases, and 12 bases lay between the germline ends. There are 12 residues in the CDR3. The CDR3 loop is CSVQPSGQPQHF. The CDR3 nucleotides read TGCAGCGTTCAACCGTCGGGACAGCCCCAGCATTTT. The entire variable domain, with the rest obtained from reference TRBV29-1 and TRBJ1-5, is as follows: SAVISQKPSRDICQRGTSLTIQCQVDSQVTMMFWYRQQPGQSLTLIATANQGSEATYESGFVIDKFPISRPNLTFSTLTVSNMSPEDSSIYLCSVQPSGQPQHFGDGTRLSIL.

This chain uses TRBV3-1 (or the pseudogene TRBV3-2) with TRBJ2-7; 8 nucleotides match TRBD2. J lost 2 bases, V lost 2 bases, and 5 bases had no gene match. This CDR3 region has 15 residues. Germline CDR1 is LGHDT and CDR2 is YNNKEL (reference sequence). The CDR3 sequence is CASSQIAGSAYEQYF. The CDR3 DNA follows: TGTGCCAGCAGCCAAATAGCGGGATCAGCCTACGAGCAGTACTTC.

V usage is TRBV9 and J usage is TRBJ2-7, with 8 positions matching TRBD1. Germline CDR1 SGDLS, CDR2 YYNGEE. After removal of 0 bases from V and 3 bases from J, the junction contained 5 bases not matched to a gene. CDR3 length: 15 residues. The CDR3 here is CASSVGGTGLYEQYF. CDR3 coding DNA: TGTGCCAGCAGCGTAGGAGGGACAGGACTCTACGAGCAGTACTTC.

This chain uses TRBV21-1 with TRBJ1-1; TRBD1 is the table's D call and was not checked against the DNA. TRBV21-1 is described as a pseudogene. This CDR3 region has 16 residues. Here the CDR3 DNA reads TGTGCCAGCAGCGATTGGACAGGGCATATGAACACTGAAGCTTTCTTT. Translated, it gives CASSDWTGHMNTEAFF.

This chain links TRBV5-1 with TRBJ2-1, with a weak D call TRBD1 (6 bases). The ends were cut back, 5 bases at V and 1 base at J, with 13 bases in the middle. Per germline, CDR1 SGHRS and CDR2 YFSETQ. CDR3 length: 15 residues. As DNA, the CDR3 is TGCGCCAGCAGTAGGGACACCTCATCCTACAATGAGCAGTTCTTC. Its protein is CASSRDTSSYNEQFF.

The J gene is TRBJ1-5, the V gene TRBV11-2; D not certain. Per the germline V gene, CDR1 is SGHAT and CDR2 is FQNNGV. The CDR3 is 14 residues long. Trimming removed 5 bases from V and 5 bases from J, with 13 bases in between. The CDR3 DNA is TGTGCCAGCAGCGTAGCTACGAGGTATCAGCCCCAGCATTTT. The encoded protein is CASSVATRYQPQHF. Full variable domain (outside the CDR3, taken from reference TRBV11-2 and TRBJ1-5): EAGVAQSPRYKIIEKRQSVAFWCNPISGHATLYWYQQILGQGPKLLIQFQNNGVVDDSQLPKDRFSAERLKGVDSTLKIQPAKLEDSAVYLCASSVATRYQPQHFGDGTRLSIL.

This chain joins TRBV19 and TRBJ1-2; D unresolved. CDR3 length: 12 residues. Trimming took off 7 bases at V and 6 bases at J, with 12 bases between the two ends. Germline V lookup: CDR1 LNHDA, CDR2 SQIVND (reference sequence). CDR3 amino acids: CASKREGNGYTF. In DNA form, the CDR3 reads TGTGCCAGTAAAAGAGAGGGAAATGGCTACACCTTC.

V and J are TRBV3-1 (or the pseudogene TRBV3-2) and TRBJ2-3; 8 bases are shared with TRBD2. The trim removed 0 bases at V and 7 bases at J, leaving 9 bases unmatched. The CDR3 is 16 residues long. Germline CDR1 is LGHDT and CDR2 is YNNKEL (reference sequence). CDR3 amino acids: CASSQEPAGVTNTQYF. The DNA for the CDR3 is TGTGCCAGCAGCCAAGAGCCAGCGGGGGTCACGAATACGCAGTATTTT.

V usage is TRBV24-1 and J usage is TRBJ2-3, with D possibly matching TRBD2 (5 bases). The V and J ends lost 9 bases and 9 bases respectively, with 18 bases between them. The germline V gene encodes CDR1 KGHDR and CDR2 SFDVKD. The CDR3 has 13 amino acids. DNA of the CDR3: TGTGCCACCGAGATAACTAGTCCCTTGACGCAGTATTTT. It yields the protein CATEITSPLTQYF.

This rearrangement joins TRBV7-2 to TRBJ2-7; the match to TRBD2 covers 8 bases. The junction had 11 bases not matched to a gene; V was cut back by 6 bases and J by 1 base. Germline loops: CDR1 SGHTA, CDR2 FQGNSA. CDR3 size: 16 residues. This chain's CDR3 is CASRPGASGQSYEQYF. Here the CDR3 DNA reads TGTGCCAGCAGACCGGGGGCTAGCGGGCAATCCTACGAGCAGTACTTC.

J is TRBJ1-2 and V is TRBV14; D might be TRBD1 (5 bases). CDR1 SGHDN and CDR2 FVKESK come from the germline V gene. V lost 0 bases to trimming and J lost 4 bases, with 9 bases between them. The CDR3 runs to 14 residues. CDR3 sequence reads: CASSQDRGLYGYTF. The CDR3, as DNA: TGTGCCAGCAGCCAAGATAGGGGTCTCTATGGCTACACCTTC.

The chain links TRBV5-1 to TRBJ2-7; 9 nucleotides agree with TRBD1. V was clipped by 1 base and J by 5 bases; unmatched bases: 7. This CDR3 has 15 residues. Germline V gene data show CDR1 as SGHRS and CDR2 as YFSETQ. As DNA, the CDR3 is TGCGCCAGCAGCTTGCGGACAGGGGAAGACCACGAGCAGTACTTC. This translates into CASSLRTGEDHEQYF.

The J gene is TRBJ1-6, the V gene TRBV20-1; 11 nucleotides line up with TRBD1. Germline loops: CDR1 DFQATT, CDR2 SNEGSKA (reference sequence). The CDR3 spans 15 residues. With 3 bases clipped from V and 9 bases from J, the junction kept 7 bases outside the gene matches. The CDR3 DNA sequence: TGCAGTGCTAGTCGGGGGACAGGGGGAGCTTCACCCCTCCACTTT. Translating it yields CSASRGTGGASPLHF.

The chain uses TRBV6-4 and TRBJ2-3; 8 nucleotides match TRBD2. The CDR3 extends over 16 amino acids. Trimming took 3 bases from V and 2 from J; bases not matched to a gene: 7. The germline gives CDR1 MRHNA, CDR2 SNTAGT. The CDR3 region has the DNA TGTGCCAGCAGTGAAGGACTAGCCTGGGCCACAGATACGCAGTATTTT. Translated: CASSEGLAWATDTQYF.

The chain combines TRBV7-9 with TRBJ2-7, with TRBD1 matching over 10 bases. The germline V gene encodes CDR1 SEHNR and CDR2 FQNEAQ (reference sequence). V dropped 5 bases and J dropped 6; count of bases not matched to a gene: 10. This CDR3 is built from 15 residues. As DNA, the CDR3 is TGTGCCAGCAGCCTAGGGGACAGGGGCTTTCGCGAGCAGTACTTC. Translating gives CASSLGDRGFREQYF.

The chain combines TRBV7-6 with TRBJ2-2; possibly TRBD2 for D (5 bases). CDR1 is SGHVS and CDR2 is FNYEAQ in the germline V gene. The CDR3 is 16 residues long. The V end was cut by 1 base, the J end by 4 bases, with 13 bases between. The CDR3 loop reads CASSLGQDLITGELFF. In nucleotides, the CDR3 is TGTGCCAGCAGCTTAGGTCAGGACTTAATCACCGGGGAGCTGTTTTTT.

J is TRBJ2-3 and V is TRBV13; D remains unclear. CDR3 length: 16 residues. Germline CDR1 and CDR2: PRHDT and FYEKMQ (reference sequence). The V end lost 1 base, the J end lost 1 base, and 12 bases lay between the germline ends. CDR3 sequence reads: CASSLDSATRTDTQYF. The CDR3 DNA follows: TGTGCCAGCAGCTTAGATTCAGCGACTCGCACAGATACGCAGTATTTT.

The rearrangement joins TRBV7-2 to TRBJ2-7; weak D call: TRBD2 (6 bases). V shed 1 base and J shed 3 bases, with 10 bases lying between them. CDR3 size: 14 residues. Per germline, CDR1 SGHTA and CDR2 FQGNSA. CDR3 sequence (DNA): TGTGCCAGCAGCTTAGGGAAGGGAGGCTACGAGCAGTACTTC. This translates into CASSLGKGGYEQYF.

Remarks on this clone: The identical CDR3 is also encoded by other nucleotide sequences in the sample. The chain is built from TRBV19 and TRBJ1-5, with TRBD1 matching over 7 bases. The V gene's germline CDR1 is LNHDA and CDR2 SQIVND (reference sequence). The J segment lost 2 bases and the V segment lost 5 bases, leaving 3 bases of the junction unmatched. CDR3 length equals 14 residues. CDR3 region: CASSFTGGNQPQHF. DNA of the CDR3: TGTGCCAGTAGTTTCACAGGGGGCAATCAGCCCCAGCATTTT.

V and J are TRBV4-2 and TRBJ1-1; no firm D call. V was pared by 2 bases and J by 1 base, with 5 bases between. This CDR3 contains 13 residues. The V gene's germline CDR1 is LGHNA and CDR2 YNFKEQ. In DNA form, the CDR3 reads TGTGCCAGCAGCCAATTCCGGAACACTGAAGCTTTCTTT. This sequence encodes CASSQFRNTEAFF.

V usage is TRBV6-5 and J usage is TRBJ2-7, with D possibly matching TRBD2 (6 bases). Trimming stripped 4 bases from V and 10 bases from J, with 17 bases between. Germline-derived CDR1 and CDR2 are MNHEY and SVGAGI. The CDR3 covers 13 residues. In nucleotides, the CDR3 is TGTGCCAGCAGTTCTCCGAGGAGGGCGGGACAGTACTTC. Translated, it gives CASSSPRRAGQYF.

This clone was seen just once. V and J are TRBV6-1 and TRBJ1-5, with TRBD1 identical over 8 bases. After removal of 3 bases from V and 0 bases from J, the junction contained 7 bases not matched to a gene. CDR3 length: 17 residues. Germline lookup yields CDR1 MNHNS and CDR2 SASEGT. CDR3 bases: TGTGCCAGCAGTGATACCATGGACAGGGCTAGCAATCAGCCCCAGCATTTT. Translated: CASSDTMDRASNQPQHF.

CDR3 protein: CASSFGLAGGIYEQYF. In DNA form, the CDR3 reads TGTGCCAGCAGTTTCGGACTAGCGGGAGGAATCTACGAGCAGTACTTC. J is TRBJ2-7 and V is TRBV6-2 or TRBV6-3; 14 positions match TRBD2. Germline V gene data show CDR1 as MNHEY and CDR2 as SVGEGT. With V trimmed by 4 bases and J by 3 bases, 5 bases remained unmatched. There are 16 residues in the CDR3.

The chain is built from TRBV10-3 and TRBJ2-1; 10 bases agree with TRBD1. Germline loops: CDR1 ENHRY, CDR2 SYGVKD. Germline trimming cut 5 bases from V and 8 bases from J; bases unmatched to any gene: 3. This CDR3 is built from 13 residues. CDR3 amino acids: CAISRGTGDEQFF. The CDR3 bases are TGTGCCATCAGTCGCGGGACAGGGGATGAGCAGTTCTTC.

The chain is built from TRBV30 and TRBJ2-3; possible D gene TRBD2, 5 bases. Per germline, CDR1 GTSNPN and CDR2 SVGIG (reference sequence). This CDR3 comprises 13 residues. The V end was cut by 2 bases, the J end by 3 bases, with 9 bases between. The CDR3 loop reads CAWSIARTDTQYF. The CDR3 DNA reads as TGTGCCTGGAGTATAGCGAGGACAGATACGCAGTATTTT.

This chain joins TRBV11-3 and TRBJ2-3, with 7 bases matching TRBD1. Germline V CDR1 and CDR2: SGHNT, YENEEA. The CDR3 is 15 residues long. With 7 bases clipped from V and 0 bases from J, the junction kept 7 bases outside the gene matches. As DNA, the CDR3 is TGTGCCAGCAAACCGCAGGGGGTTAGCACAGATACGCAGTATTTT. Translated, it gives CASKPQGVSTDTQYF.

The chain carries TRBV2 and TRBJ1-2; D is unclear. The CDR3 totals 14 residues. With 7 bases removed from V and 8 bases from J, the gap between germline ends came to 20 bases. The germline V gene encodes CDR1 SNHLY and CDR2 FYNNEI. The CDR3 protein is CASKRESDHAGYTF. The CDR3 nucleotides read TGTGCCAGCAAGAGGGAGTCAGACCACGCGGGCTACACCTTC. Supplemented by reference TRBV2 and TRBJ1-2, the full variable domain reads EPEVTQTPSHQVTQMGQEVILRCVPISNHLYFYWYRQILGQKVEFLVSFYNNEISEKSEIFDDQFSVERPDGSNFTLKIRSTKLEDSAMYFCASKRESDHAGYTFGSGTRLTVV.